The rows below give T cell receptor beta chains drawn from one sample of a study of glioma-infiltrating T cells. Each CDR3 protein gets one entry after TCRdb re-called the multiplex PCR reads with MiXCR. Of 400,000 or so distinct CDR3 sequences detected, roughly two fifths appear once; the ten largest clones hold approximately 12%. The specimen was glioma tissue, nonneoplastic brain tissue, or PBMCs (not recorded which). The source of these receptors is a human donor with low-grade glioma or glioblastoma, undergoing nonglioma brain surgery, or in good health (not recorded which). Both conserved end residues are part of each CDR3. Fields, in order: D gene, J gene, clone size, V gene, CDR3 protein, CDR3 DNA. A D gene is named only where the DNA matches it firmly. Expanded clones get a size class; other rows say once, few or many, or leave the size out.

D: .; J: TRBJ2-3; size: many; V: TRBV4-3; CDR3: CASSHRTVGDTQYF; DNA: TGCGCCAGCAGCCACCGGACTGTCGGGGATACGCAGTATTTT
D: TRBD2; J: TRBJ2-3; size: .; V: TRBV28; CDR3: CASSIFGTSGRVDTQYF; DNA: TGTGCCAGCAGCATCTTCGGGACTAGCGGGAGAGTAGATACGCAGTATTTT
D: TRBD2; J: TRBJ2-2; size: .; V: TRBV7-8; CDR3: CASSLARLAGYPNTGELFF; DNA: TGTGCCAGCAGCTTAGCGCGCCTAGCGGGGTACCCAAACACCGGGGAGCTGTTTTTT
D: .; J: TRBJ2-1; size: few; V: TRBV7-6; CDR3: CASSLVTGGAGFSYNEQFF; DNA: TGTGCCAGCAGCTTAGTTACAGGTGGAGCGGGCTTTTCCTACAATGAGCAGTTCTTC
D: .; J: TRBJ2-5; size: .; V: TRBV24-1; CDR3: CATSDGPGQWGGTQYF; DNA: TGTGCCACCAGTGACGGGCCGGGACAATGGGGCGGGACCCAGTACTTC
D: .; J: TRBJ1-1; size: many; V: TRBV20-1; CDR3: CSARVAGPNTEAFF; DNA: TGCAGTGCTAGAGTCGCAGGACCGAACACTGAAGCTTTCTTT
D: TRBD2; J: TRBJ2-7; size: .; V: TRBV6-1; CDR3: CVSRPLAGEYEQYF; DNA: TGTGTCAGCAGGCCCCTAGCGGGAGAGTACGAGCAGTACTTC
D: .; J: TRBJ2-1; size: .; V: TRBV11-3; CDR3: CASSLMADNNEQFF; DNA: TGTGCCAGCAGCTTAATGGCAGATAACAATGAGCAGTTCTTC
D: TRBD1; J: TRBJ2-7; size: few; V: TRBV20-1; CDR3: CSARDGGTGGYEQYF; DNA: TGCAGTGCCAGAGATGGGGGGACAGGGGGCTACGAGCAGTACTTC
D: .; J: TRBJ2-7; size: .; V: TRBV20-1; CDR3: CSAGAESPSSYEQYF; DNA: TGCAGTGCTGGGGCGGAATCTCCCAGCTCCTACGAGCAGTACTTC
D: TRBD1; J: TRBJ1-5; size: many; V: TRBV27; CDR3: CASMMVRGEGRSQPQHF; DNA: TGTGCCAGCATGATGGTCAGGGGGGAGGGGCGATCACAGCCCCAGCATTTT
D: .; J: TRBJ2-3; size: few; V: TRBV28; CDR3: CASSFVATDTQYF; DNA: TGTGCCAGCAGTTTTGTCGCAACAGATACGCAGTATTTT
D: .; J: TRBJ2-7; size: many; V: TRBV6-1; CDR3: CASSYAASYEQYF; DNA: TGTGCCAGCAGTTACGCGGCTTCCTACGAGCAGTACTTC
D: TRBD2; J: TRBJ2-1; size: few; V: TRBV4-3; CDR3: CASSQDSPSGYNEQFF; DNA: TGCGCCAGCAGCCAAGATTCCCCTAGCGGTTACAATGAGCAGTTCTTC
D: .; J: TRBJ2-1; size: few; V: TRBV19; CDR3: CASTSGESSYNEQFF; DNA: TGTGCCAGTACCTCCGGGGAAAGCTCCTACAATGAGCAGTTCTTC
D: TRBD1; J: TRBJ1-1; size: many; V: TRBV27; CDR3: CASRRTGAFTEAFF; DNA: TGTGCCAGCAGGAGGACAGGGGCCTTTACTGAAGCTTTCTTT
D: TRBD2; J: TRBJ2-1; size: .; V: TRBV7-6; CDR3: CASSSHPSGTPYNEQFF; DNA: TGTGCCAGCAGCTCCCATCCTAGCGGGACTCCCTACAATGAGCAGTTCTTC